This TCR beta chain came from a study of CD8+ T cells in alopecia areata. Findings and limits, study-wide: Tofacitinib delivered significant drops in scalp clonality and in expanded CD8+ clones among the top 100.

RNA extraction was followed by reverse transcription into cDNA, which acted as the sequencing template. The method was immunoSEQ multiplex PCR; TCRdb's version includes in-frame clones alone and lacks a portion of them. The table records more than 100,000 clones, around 53% of them present only once. Germline CDR1 reads SGHVS; CDR2 reads FQNEAQ. The CDR3 totals 13 residues. V was cut by 5 bases and J by 5 bases, with 12 bases left in between. Treatment reported: oral pan-JAK inhibitor, 5-10 mg twice daily. As part of sample collection, lesional scalp punch biopsies and peripheral blood were taken from alopecia areata patients. In regard to this clone: What it binds is unknown.

The specimen comprised CD4+ T cells sorted from blood, sampled at week 4, from a patient treated with tofacitinib. The rearrangement joins TRBV7-8 to TRBJ1-1, with D perhaps matching TRBD1 (6 bases). This sequence was found in a human donor with alopecia areata. The CDR3 DNA reads TGTGCCAGCAGCGTATTACAGGGAACTGAAGCTTTCTTT. Translated, it gives CASSVLQGTEAFF. The variable domain in full, with the rest retrieved from reference TRBV7-8 and TRBJ1-1, is GAGVSQSPRYKVAKRGQDVALRCDPISGHVSLFWYQQALGQGPEFLTYFQNEAQLDKSGLPSDRFFAERPEGSVSTLKIQRTQQEDSAVYLCASSVLQGTEAFFGQGTRLTVV.